The 32 T cell receptor beta chains reported below all come from one sample, sequenced in a study of early T cells in non-severe SARS-CoV-2 infection (dated by TCRdb to the early 2020s). Preparation of the library involved 5' RACE. TCRdb names NextSeq 500 as the instrument used. TCRdb trimmed public reads at Q25 via fastp, called clones via MiXCR and kept in-frame beta chains. Every distinct CDR3 protein forms one entry, paired with its most common genes and DNA. The sample table holds 30,000 to 40,000 distinct CDR3 sequences, of which about 4.7% were seen once. Of the sample, around an eighth falls within the top ten clones. Sequencing input: whole blood. Receptor source: an adult who was a healthcare worker with PCR-confirmed SARS-CoV-2 infection or an uninfected control (not recorded which).

This clonotype has at least ten counts. The chain combines TRBV9 with TRBJ1-1, with D maybe TRBD1 (6 bases). Germline-derived CDR1 and CDR2 are SGDLS and YYNGEE. The germline V and J ends were trimmed by 3 bases and 3 bases, with 15 bases remaining between them. The CDR3 totals 15 residues. For the CDR3, the DNA is TGTGCCAGCAGCGGCGTCCCCAGGGGAGACACTGAAGCTTTCTTT. This sequence encodes CASSGVPRGDTEAFF.

This clonotype was detected a few times. V and J are TRBV2 and TRBJ2-3; possibly TRBD1 or TRBD2 for D (6 bases each). CDR1 and CDR2 (germline): SNHLY, FYNNEI. V was cut by 8 bases and J by 0 bases, with 18 bases left in between. This CDR3 comprises 16 residues. CDR3 sequence reads: CASEGGNFGSTDTQYF. CDR3 in DNA: TGTGCCAGCGAGGGGGGCAACTTTGGAAGCACAGATACGCAGTATTTT. Full variable domain (rest looked up from reference TRBV2 and TRBJ2-3): EPEVTQTPSHQVTQMGQEVILRCVPISNHLYFYWYRQILGQKVEFLVSFYNNEISEKSEIFDDQFSVERPDGSNFTLKIRSTKLEDSAMYFCASEGGNFGSTDTQYFGPGTRLTVL.

This clonotype was counted ten times or more. The chain combines TRBV6-6 with TRBJ2-3; TRBD2 might be the D (5 bases). CDR1 is MNHNY and CDR2 is SVGAGI in the germline V gene (reference sequence). The CDR3 totals 12 residues. V lost 5 bases to trimming and J lost 6 bases, with 9 bases between them. The CDR3 DNA reads as TGTGCCAGCAGTGTTCGAGGGGATACGCAGTATTTT. This encodes CASSVRGDTQYF.

There are many counts of this clonotype. The genes are TRBV14 and TRBJ1-1, with TRBD1 matching 7 bases. CDR1 is SGHDN and CDR2 is FVKESK in the germline V gene. After removal of 4 bases from V and 11 bases from J, the junction contained 13 bases not matched to a gene. The CDR3 has 14 residues. The CDR3 loop is CASSPPDRRGGAFF. CDR3 nucleotides: TGTGCCAGCAGCCCCCCGGACAGGCGAGGAGGGGCTTTCTTT. The full variable domain, its missing parts supplied by reference TRBV14 and TRBJ1-1, is EAGVTQFPSHSVIEKGQTVTLRCDPISGHDNLYWYRRVMGKEIKFLLHFVKESKQDESGMPNNRFLAERTGGTYSTLKVQPAELEDSGVYFCASSPPDRRGGAFFGQGTRLTVV.

This clonotype was seen a handful of times. This chain links TRBV19 with TRBJ2-2; D is unclear. This CDR3 is 14 amino acids long. In germline, CDR1 is LNHDA, CDR2 SQIVND (reference sequence). V dropped 5 bases and J dropped 4 bases, with 11 bases sitting between them. Here the CDR3 DNA reads TGTGCCAGTAGTCCCCTCCATAGCACCGGGGAGCTGTTTTTT. This translates into CASSPLHSTGELFF.

The chain employs TRBV20-1 and TRBJ2-5, with D tentatively TRBD1 (6 bases). The CDR3 is 13 residues long. V lost 6 bases and J 6 bases, leaving 17 bases between the germline ends. Per germline, CDR1 DFQATT and CDR2 SNEGSKA (reference sequence). This chain's CDR3 is CSALGQTGQTQYF. DNA of the CDR3: TGCAGTGCATTAGGACAGACGGGACAGACCCAGTACTTC.

The sample holds many counts of this clonotype. The gene calls are TRBV6-6 and TRBJ2-2, with TRBD1 identical over 9 bases. V shed 4 bases, J shed 7 bases, and the junction held 4 bases outside the gene matches. Germline assignment: CDR1 MNHNY and CDR2 SVGAGI (reference sequence). This CDR3 comprises 14 residues. Here the CDR3 reads CASSFRDRDGELFF. In DNA, the CDR3 is TGTGCCAGCAGTTTCCGGGACAGGGACGGGGAGCTGTTTTTT.

This clonotype was recorded at least ten times. The rearrangement uses TRBV10-2 and TRBJ2-7; 7 bases map to TRBD1. The CDR3 covers 14 residues. Trimming took 5 bases from V and 1 from J; bases not matched to a gene: 5. Per the germline V gene, CDR1 is WSHSY and CDR2 is SAAADI. Written as DNA, the CDR3 is TGCGCCAGCAGTCAAGGACAGGCGTCCTACGAGCAGTACTTC. Residues: CASSQGQASYEQYF.

This clonotype was recorded many times. This rearrangement joins TRBV2 to TRBJ2-2; 11 bases agree with TRBD1. Germline CDR1 and CDR2: SNHLY and FYNNEI. There are 16 residues in the CDR3. V trimming: 6 bases; J trimming: 5 bases; junction bases outside the gene matches: 8. CDR3 sequence (DNA): TGTGCCAGCAGCCCTGGACAGGGGGCTTGGACCGGGGAGCTGTTTTTT. Its protein is CASSPGQGAWTGELFF.

This clonotype was recorded many times. V and J are TRBV5-1 and TRBJ1-5, with 7 bases aligning to TRBD1. Trimming took 4 bases from V and 5 from J; bases not matched to a gene: 6. Germline CDR1 and CDR2: SGHRS and YFSETQ. CDR3 size: 14 residues. CDR3 coding DNA: TGCGCCAGCAGCAAACAGGGGCTGGATCAGCCCCAGCATTTT. Protein: CASSKQGLDQPQHF.

This clonotype was seen repeatedly, ten times or more. The V gene is TRBV4-2, the J gene TRBJ2-5; 11 nucleotides line up with TRBD2. The V gene end was trimmed by 4 bases and the J gene end by 3 bases; junction bases not matched to a gene: 13. CDR3 length: 18 residues. Germline V lookup: CDR1 LGHNA, CDR2 YNFKEQ. The CDR3 sequence: CASSPTAELAGAEETQYF. CDR3 sequence (DNA): TGTGCCAGCAGCCCCACGGCGGAACTAGCGGGGGCAGAAGAGACCCAGTACTTC.

This clonotype was seen only a few times. The rearrangement uses TRBV4-1 and TRBJ2-3; weak D call: TRBD2 (5 bases). CDR1 and CDR2 (germline): MGHRA, YSYEKL. V dropped 3 bases and J dropped 6 bases, with 16 bases sitting between them. The CDR3 totals 15 residues. The CDR3 region is CASSQAPTRSDTQYF. The CDR3 region has the DNA TGCGCCAGCAGCCAGGCTCCAACTAGGAGTGATACGCAGTATTTT.

This clonotype was detected many times. This sequence joins TRBV2 and TRBJ2-3, with 7 bases that match TRBD2. The V gene's germline CDR1 is SNHLY and CDR2 FYNNEI. The V gene end was trimmed by 9 bases and the J gene end by 2 bases; junction bases not matched to a gene: 8. The CDR3 spans 14 residues. The CDR3 here is CARAAGLSTDTQYF. The CDR3 DNA is TGTGCCAGGGCAGCGGGACTTTCCACAGATACGCAGTATTTT.

This clonotype was picked up many times. The chain combines TRBV29-1 with TRBJ1-1, with 7 positions matching TRBD1. The CDR3 is 13 residues long. The V gene end was trimmed by 6 bases and the J gene end by 6 bases; junction bases not matched to a gene: 10. Germline CDR1 is SQVTM and CDR2 is ANQGSEA. The CDR3 is CSVSGGSNAEAFF. The DNA for the CDR3 is TGCAGCGTATCAGGGGGAAGTAACGCTGAAGCTTTCTTT.

The V and J genes are TRBV14 and TRBJ2-1; D not certain. V lost 8 bases to trimming and J lost 0 bases, with 5 bases between them. The CDR3 is made up of 12 amino acids. Germline loops: CDR1 SGHDN, CDR2 FVKESK. CDR3 in DNA: TGTGCCAGCGGTCCCTCCTACAATGAGCAGTTCTTC. Translated, it gives CASGPSYNEQFF.

This clonotype was recorded many times. The V call is TRBV29-1, the J call TRBJ2-5; D may match TRBD1 or TRBD2 (5 bases each). CDR3 size: 13 residues. Trimming took off 4 bases at V and 7 bases at J, with 16 bases between the two ends. Germline loops: CDR1 SQVTM, CDR2 ANQGSEA. The CDR3 protein is CSVVPSGPGTQYF. CDR3 DNA: TGCAGCGTTGTACCATCGGGGCCAGGGACCCAGTACTTC. Supplemented by reference TRBV29-1 and TRBJ2-5, the full variable domain reads SAVISQKPSRDICQRGTSLTIQCQVDSQVTMMFWYRQQPGQSLTLIATANQGSEATYESGFVIDKFPISRPNLTFSTLTVSNMSPEDSSIYLCSVVPSGPGTQYFGPGTRLLVL.

This clonotype occurred many times. The chain is built from TRBV25-1 and TRBJ2-7, with 8 bases matching TRBD1. The length of the CDR3 is 14 residues. Germline V CDR1 and CDR2: MGHDK, SYGVNS. V trimming: 7 bases; J trimming: 6 bases; junction bases outside the gene matches: 11. The CDR3 region has the DNA TGTGCCAGCACCCTACAGGGGGTCCTAGGCGAGCAGTACTTC. Translating gives CASTLQGVLGEQYF.

In DNA form, the CDR3 reads TGTGCCAGCAGTCGGACAGGAGTGATGGGCACTAACTATGGCTACACCTTC. Protein product: CASSRTGVMGTNYGYTF. The chain couples TRBV3-1 to TRBJ1-2; 7 bases line up with TRBD1. Trimming cost V 6 bases and J 0 bases; bases outside gene matches: 13. Germline CDR1 and CDR2: LGHDT and YNNKEL (reference sequence). The CDR3 totals 17 residues.

This clonotype was found many times. This chain links TRBV28 with TRBJ1-4; 12 bases map to TRBD1. This CDR3 is built from 13 residues. J was trimmed by 6 bases and V by 10 bases; bases with no gene match: 3. Germline CDR1 reads MDHEN; CDR2 reads SYDVKM. The CDR3 loop reads CATGQGADEKLFF. Here the CDR3 DNA reads TGTGCCACGGGACAGGGGGCGGATGAAAAACTGTTTTTT.

V usage is TRBV5-1 and J usage is TRBJ1-2; TRBD1 matches 8 bases. The junction had 9 bases not matched to a gene; V was cut back by 4 bases and J by 4 bases. The CDR3 runs to 15 residues. Germline assignment: CDR1 SGHRS and CDR2 YFSETQ. As DNA, the CDR3 is TGCGCCAGCAGCCCAGAGACAGGGGTGCTCTATGGCTACACCTTC. It specifies CASSPETGVLYGYTF.

V is TRBV6-5 and J is TRBJ2-1; 9 nucleotides match TRBD1. Germline trimming cut 6 bases from V and 14 bases from J; bases unmatched to any gene: 8. The CDR3 is made up of 12 amino acids. CDR1 and CDR2 from the germline V gene are MNHEY and SVGAGI. The CDR3 here is CASSPGTGREFF. In DNA, the CDR3 is TGTGCCAGCAGCCCAGGGACAGGGAGGGAGTTCTTC.

This clonotype was seen a handful of times. V usage is TRBV11-2 and J usage is TRBJ1-1; D is unclear. Germline V gene sequence: CDR1 SGHAT, CDR2 FQNNGV. V shed 5 bases and J shed 1 base, with 14 bases lying between them. The CDR3 has 15 residues. The CDR3 bases are TGTGCCAGCAGCCCTAGAGCGCTCACGAACACTGAAGCTTTCTTT. Amino acids: CASSPRALTNTEAFF.

This clonotype was counted between two and nine times. This CDR3 is CAISELSGGQNVLTF. The CDR3 DNA sequence: TGTGCCATCAGTGAGTTGTCAGGAGGTCAGAACGTCCTGACTTTC. This chain links TRBV10-3 with TRBJ2-6; D may be TRBD2 (5 bases). Germline lookup yields CDR1 ENHRY and CDR2 SYGVKD. Trimming pared 1 base from V and 10 bases from J, leaving 14 bases between. The CDR3 is 15 residues long.

This clonotype was detected a few times. The chain uses TRBV28 and TRBJ2-5; TRBD2 is a possible D gene (5 bases). Deletions cut 7 bases from V and 5 bases from J, with 11 bases between. Germline CDR1 MDHEN, CDR2 SYDVKM. CDR3 length equals 12 residues. The CDR3 sequence is CASMARVETQYF. The CDR3, as DNA: TGTGCCAGCATGGCGCGGGTCGAGACCCAGTACTTC.

This chain joins TRBV20-1 and TRBJ2-3; 9 bases agree with TRBD2. V lost 3 bases, J lost 6 bases, and 13 bases stayed unmatched. The CDR3 loop spans 16 amino acids. Germline-derived CDR1 and CDR2 are DFQATT and SNEGSKA (reference sequence). Here the CDR3 reads CSASLPARGGGDTQYF. DNA for the CDR3: TGCAGTGCTAGCCTTCCGGCGCGGGGGGGCGGGGATACGCAGTATTTT.

This clonotype was picked up many times. The junction departs from the called germline gene at one end, perhaps through a read error. The chain employs TRBV29-1 and TRBJ1-1; D may be TRBD1 (5 bases). The CDR3 totals 17 residues. Germline assignment: CDR1 SQVTM and CDR2 ANQGSEA. The DNA for the CDR3 is TGCAGCGCCAAGCCCGGGGGAGGAGGGAGCCAGAACACTGAAGTTTTCTTT. Protein sequence: CSAKPGGGGSQNTEVFF.

Remarks on this clonotype: This clone may be a read error of a much larger clone one base away. CDR3 region: CASSHKVTGELFF. The CDR3 region has the DNA TGTGCCAGCAGCCACAAGGTCACCGGGGAGCTGTTTTTT. V is TRBV7-8 and J is TRBJ2-2; D uncertain. The CDR3 has 13 residues. CDR1 is SGHVS, CDR2 FQNEAQ, per germline. V was pared by 5 bases and J by 4 bases, with 8 bases between.

In its sample, this clonotype was seen many times. This chain uses TRBV28 with TRBJ2-5; D not resolved. This CDR3 is built from 11 residues. From germline, CDR1 is MDHEN and CDR2 SYDVKM. V was clipped by 5 bases and J by 5 bases, with 6 bases between them. CDR3: CASSLQETQYF. CDR3 in DNA: TGTGCCAGCAGTCTACAGGAGACCCAGTACTTC. Filled out from reference TRBV28 and TRBJ2-5, the complete variable domain reads DVKVTQSSRYLVKRTGEKVFLECVQDMDHENMFWYRQDPGLGLRLIYFSYDVKMKEKGDIPEGYSVSREKKERFSLILESASTNQTSMYLCASSLQETQYFGPGTRLLVL.

This clonotype was counted many times. The chain combines TRBV12-3 or TRBV12-4 with TRBJ2-1; 7 nucleotides agree with TRBD1. The CDR3 spans 18 residues. The junction had 15 bases not matched to a gene; V was cut back by 5 bases and J by 2 bases. CDR3 DNA: TGTGCCAGCAGTCGACAGGGAAGGGGGCTTGGGGCCTACAATGAGCAGTTCTTC. Encoded protein: CASSRQGRGLGAYNEQFF.

The genes are TRBV2 and TRBJ1-5, with a possible D match to TRBD1 (5 bases). CDR3 length: 13 amino acids. The V gene's germline CDR1 is SNHLY and CDR2 FYNNEI. V shed 10 bases and J shed 4 bases, with 14 bases lying between them. In DNA form, the CDR3 reads TGTGCCACCAGCGGGGGGTTTAATCAGCCCCAGCATTTT. Translation: CATSGGFNQPQHF.

This clonotype was counted only a few times. This rearrangement joins TRBV10-3 to TRBJ2-3; a weak D match, TRBD2 (6 bases). CDR3 length equals 15 residues. CDR1 and CDR2 from the germline V gene are ENHRY and SYGVKD. Trimming left V 7 bases short and J 3 bases short, with 17 bases between. The CDR3 spells CAIKARAGLTDTQYF. For the CDR3, the DNA is TGTGCCATCAAAGCGCGTGCGGGGCTGACAGATACGCAGTATTTT.

In its sample, this clonotype was seen many times. The gene calls are TRBV28 and TRBJ1-2; D is perhaps TRBD1 (5 bases). Trimming left V 6 bases short and J 4 bases short, with 12 bases between. The CDR3 is 13 residues long. The V gene's germline CDR1 is MDHEN and CDR2 SYDVKM. CDR3 residues: CASSRQLVYGYTF. The CDR3 region has the DNA TGTGCCAGCAGCCGACAGCTGGTCTATGGCTACACCTTC.